This T cell receptor (beta chain) appears in the sequencing data of a study of OX40 agonist ivuxolimab in advanced cancers. Study context: An agonistic human IgG2 monoclonal antibody against OX40 (CD134) was given. At 0.01 to 10 mg/kg, ivuxolimab was administered intravenously to patients every 2 weeks. A diagnosis of hepatocellular carcinoma, melanoma, renal cell or head and neck cancer was present in dose-escalation patients. General study findings and limits: Mean expanded clone counts were higher in CD8+ than CD4+ T cells.

The CDR3 covers 13 residues. The V end was cut by 5 bases, the J end by 6 bases, with 14 bases between. CDR1 is MNHEY, CDR2 SMNVEV, per germline (reference sequence). This clone was seen only a few times. Its antigen remains unknown. Sequencing used immunoSEQ multiplex PCR; TCRdb keeps in-frame clones, though not all of them. This table has tens of thousands of clones, around 94% appearing once. This TCR was recovered from an adult with an advanced solid tumor such as melanoma, head and neck, liver or kidney cancer. The chain has TRBV27 and TRBJ2-7; D assignment may be TRBD1 or TRBD2 (5 bases each). The starting material was CD4+ or CD8+ T cells sorted from blood, obtained in a trial of the OX40 agonist ivuxolimab. CDR3 sequence: CASSLGPLSEQYF. In DNA form, the CDR3 reads TGTGCCAGCAGTCTGGGACCTCTCTCCGAGCAGTACTTC.